Shown below are 21 T cell receptor beta chains from a single sample sequenced in a study of cytomegalovirus exposure and HLA in healthy donors. PCR employed 60 Vbeta and 13 Jbeta primers. The data were produced by immunoSEQ multiplex PCR, yet TCRdb's version contains in-frame clones alone and is incomplete. Seen here are roughly 100,000 clones, approximately 80% observed once, and the top ten hold more than 3%. The sequenced sample consisted of PBMCs. The origin of the receptors is a man aged 60 to 69 in good health and CMV-seronegative.

CDR3 bases: TGTGCCAGCAGTGACCCTTATCCCCAGCATTTT. Amino acid sequence: CASSDPYPQHF. V and J are TRBV6-1 and TRBJ1-5; unclear D gene. The germline V gene has CDR1 MNHNS and CDR2 SASEGT. The V gene lost 3 bases and the J gene lost 10 bases, with 7 bases spanning the gap. This CDR3 has 11 residues.

This clone was seen a few times. This chain links TRBV7-3 with TRBJ2-5, with D possibly TRBD1 on 5 matching bases. This CDR3 spans 15 amino acids. Trimming left V 2 bases short and J 3 bases short, with 13 bases between. Germline CDR1 SGHTA, CDR2 FQGTGA. This CDR3 is CASSLLGLGEETQYF. The CDR3 coding sequence is TGTGCCAGCAGCTTACTGGGGTTAGGGGAAGAGACCCAGTACTTC.

The chain joins TRBV7-2 to TRBJ1-1, with 8 bases identical to TRBD1. J was trimmed by 5 bases and V by 4 bases; bases with no gene match: 9. The CDR3 is 15 residues long. Germline loops: CDR1 SGHTA, CDR2 FQGNSA. The CDR3 DNA is TGTGCCAGCAGCTACGGACAGGGTGGTAGGACTGAAGCTTTCTTT. This encodes CASSYGQGGRTEAFF.

This sequence joins TRBV7-8 and TRBJ1-2; D gene ambiguous. Trimming cost V 3 bases and J 4 bases, with 6 bases left between them. The germline gives CDR1 SGHVS, CDR2 FQNEAQ. CDR3 length: 12 residues. The CDR3 DNA follows: TGTGCCAGCAGCTTCGGGGTCTATGGCTACACCTTC. Translating it yields CASSFGVYGYTF. The full variable domain, with the rest looked up from reference TRBV7-8 and TRBJ1-2, is GAGVSQSPRYKVAKRGQDVALRCDPISGHVSLFWYQQALGQGPEFLTYFQNEAQLDKSGLPSDRFFAERPEGSVSTLKIQRTQQEDSAVYLCASSFGVYGYTFGSGTRLTVV.

The table lists this clone with a count of one. The chain couples TRBV18 to TRBJ2-3; D is possibly TRBD2 (5 bases). Between the trimmed V and J ends, which lost 2 bases and 1 base, there was a span of 7 bases. The CDR3 sequence is 14 residues long. Per germline, CDR1 KGHSH and CDR2 LQKENI. The DNA for the CDR3 is TGTGCCAGCTCACCAGTGAGGGGCACAGATACGCAGTATTTT. Its translation: CASSPVRGTDTQYF.

This clone appeared a few times. This chain joins TRBV7-8 and TRBJ1-6, with a possible D match to TRBD1 (5 bases). V gave up 2 bases and J gave up 7 bases, with 12 bases separating them. The CDR3 length is 15 residues. Germline V gene sequence: CDR1 SGHVS, CDR2 FQNEAQ. The CDR3 spells CASSLFGHLNSPLHF. The CDR3 nucleotides are TGTGCCAGCAGCTTATTCGGACACCTAAATTCACCCCTCCACTTT.

The genes are TRBV27 and TRBJ2-7; 10 nucleotides align to TRBD1. The germline gives CDR1 MNHEY, CDR2 SMNVEV (reference sequence). This CDR3 spans 14 amino acids. After removal of 6 bases from V and 5 bases from J, the junction contained 7 bases not matched to a gene. CDR3 sequence (DNA): TGTGCCAGCAGCCCGACAGGGGGCATCGACGAGCAGTACGTC. Encoded protein: CASSPTGGIDEQYV.

The chain's CDR3 is CVAGTQQFF. The DNA for the CDR3 is TGTGTAGCTGGGACTCAGCAGTTCTTC. The J gene is TRBJ2-1, the V gene TRBV2; TRBD2 might be the D (6 bases). CDR1 and CDR2 from the germline V gene are SNHLY and FYNNEI. The CDR3 spans 9 residues.

The rearrangement links TRBV7-3 to TRBJ2-5; TRBD2 matches at 9 bases. The germline V gene has CDR1 SGHTA and CDR2 FQGTGA. The CDR3 has 16 amino acids. V lost 5 bases, J lost 3 bases, and 10 bases stayed unmatched. This CDR3 is CASSLNSLAGKETQYF. The DNA for the CDR3 is TGTGCCAGCAGCCTAAACTCGCTAGCGGGGAAAGAGACCCAGTACTTC.

Notes on this clone: Other DNA sequences of this sample code for an identical CDR3. V and J are TRBV6-5 and TRBJ2-2; 8 nucleotides line up with TRBD1. From germline, CDR1 is MNHEY and CDR2 SVGAGI. This CDR3 has 15 residues. V was clipped by 6 bases and J by 4 bases; unmatched bases: 7. The CDR3: CASRSQGAITGELFF. DNA for the CDR3: TGTGCCAGCAGGTCGCAGGGGGCAATCACCGGGGAGCTGTTTTTT.

V gene TRBV4-1 combines with J gene TRBJ1-4; no clear D. Germline CDR1 reads MGHRA; CDR2 reads YSYEKL. The CDR3 consists of 14 residues. Deletions cut 3 bases from V and 12 bases from J, with 17 bases between. The CDR3 loop reads CASSHNSEGGELFF. DNA for the CDR3: TGCGCCAGCAGCCATAACAGCGAGGGTGGAGAACTGTTTTTT.

This chain connects TRBV6-6 to TRBJ1-6; D not certain. CDR1 is MNHNY, CDR2 SVGAGI, per germline (reference sequence). The CDR3 is 15 amino acids. The V and J ends lost 0 bases and 7 bases respectively, with 10 bases between them. The CDR3 loop is CASSYSAGKNSPLHF. The CDR3 DNA is TGTGCCAGCAGTTACTCTGCCGGGAAGAATTCACCCCTCCACTTT.

CDR3 sequence: CASSTGQGVYQPQHF. The DNA of the CDR3 is TGTGCCAGTAGTACTGGACAGGGGGTCTATCAGCCCCAGCATTTT. The chain recombines TRBV19 with TRBJ1-5; TRBD1 matches 10 bases. The ends lost 4 bases at V and 5 bases at J; junction bases unmatched: 5. The germline CDR1 and CDR2 sequences are LNHDA and SQIVND (reference sequence). The CDR3 is made up of 15 amino acids.

The chain recombines TRBV7-9 with TRBJ1-5, with 7 bases lining up with TRBD1. The CDR3 loop spans 17 amino acids. CDR1 and CDR2 from the germline V gene are SEHNR and FQNEAQ (reference sequence). V trimming: 0 bases; J trimming: 8 bases; junction bases outside the gene matches: 13. As DNA, the CDR3 is TGTGCCAGCAGCTTAGCGCGGGAGGGGGCAATCGGGAAGCCCCAGCATTTT. It specifies CASSLAREGAIGKPQHF.

This clone turned up a few times. This sequence joins TRBV18 and TRBJ1-4; no clear D gene. V was pared by 0 bases and J by 2 bases, with 7 bases between. Germline assignment: CDR1 KGHSH and CDR2 LQKENI. CDR3 length: 15 residues. CDR3 residues: CASSPPSVTNEKLFF. CDR3 bases: TGTGCCAGCTCACCACCCTCCGTGACTAATGAAAAACTGTTTTTT.

The chain links TRBV6-1 to TRBJ2-2, with D tentatively TRBD1 (5 bases). Germline CDR1 reads MNHNS; CDR2 reads SASEGT. The germline V and J ends were trimmed by 5 bases and 1 base, with 8 bases remaining between them. The CDR3 runs to 14 residues. CDR3 amino acids: CASSLQVNTGELFF. CDR3 bases: TGTGCCAGCAGTCTACAGGTGAACACCGGGGAGCTGTTTTTT.

As concerns this clone: The same CDR3 arises from other DNA sequences in this sample as well. The chain employs TRBV30 and TRBJ1-6; 8 bases are a match to TRBD1. CDR1 GTSNPN and CDR2 SVGIG come from the germline V gene (reference sequence). The V and J ends lost 2 bases and 6 bases, in that order; junction bases with no gene match: 6. CDR3 size: 15 residues. The CDR3 sequence: CAWSIRDRTNSPLHF. CDR3 nucleotides: TGTGCCTGGAGTATAAGGGACAGGACTAATTCACCCCTCCACTTT. Combining the CDR3 with reference TRBV30 and TRBJ1-6 gives the whole variable domain SQTIHQWPATLVQPVGSPLSLECTVEGTSNPNLYWYRQAAGRGLQLLFYSVGIGQISSEVPQNLSASRPQDRQFILSSKKLLLSDSGFYLCAWSIRDRTNSPLHFGNGTRLTVT.

The chain employs TRBV5-1 and TRBJ2-7; 12 bases are a match to TRBD1. V lost 0 bases and J lost 5; bases outside the gene matches: 3. The length of the CDR3 is 15 residues. Germline V CDR1 and CDR2: SGHRS, YFSETQ. The CDR3 loop is CASSLAGTGGDEQYF. The CDR3 DNA is TGCGCCAGCAGCTTGGCTGGGACAGGGGGCGACGAGCAGTACTTC.

The V gene is TRBV7-2, the J gene TRBJ2-5, with D possibly TRBD2 on 6 matching bases. The ends were cut back, 1 base at V and 4 bases at J, with 10 bases in the middle. The CDR3 contains 14 residues. Germline values: CDR1 SGHTA, CDR2 FQGNSA. CDR3 in DNA: TGTGCCAGCAGCTTAGGGCCAGCGGGAGAGACCCAGTACTTC. Its translation is CASSLGPAGETQYF.

The chain combines TRBV6-5 with TRBJ1-2, with 11 bases fitting TRBD1. The CDR3 totals 15 residues. V trimming: 2 bases; J trimming: 1 base; junction bases outside the gene matches: 0. Germline assignment: CDR1 MNHEY and CDR2 SVGAGI. The CDR3 DNA follows: TGTGCCAGCAGTTACGGGACAGGGGGTAACTATGGCTACACCTTC. Translating gives CASSYGTGGNYGYTF.

This chain uses TRBV7-2 with TRBJ2-6; the D is unclear. The CDR3 covers 15 residues. Trimming removed 4 bases from V and 0 bases from J, with 7 bases in between. Germline V gene data show CDR1 as SGHTA and CDR2 as FQGNSA. Written as DNA, the CDR3 is TGTGCCAGCAGCTCTAGTATCTCTGGGGCCAACGTCCTGACTTTC. This encodes CASSSSISGANVLTF. Using reference TRBV7-2 and TRBJ2-6 for the parts outside the CDR3, the full variable domain is GAGVSQSPSNKVTEKGKDVELRCDPISGHTALYWYRQSLGQGLEFLIYFQGNSAPDKSGLPSDRFSAERTGGSVSTLTIQRTQQEDSAVYLCASSSSISGANVLTFGAGSRLTVL.